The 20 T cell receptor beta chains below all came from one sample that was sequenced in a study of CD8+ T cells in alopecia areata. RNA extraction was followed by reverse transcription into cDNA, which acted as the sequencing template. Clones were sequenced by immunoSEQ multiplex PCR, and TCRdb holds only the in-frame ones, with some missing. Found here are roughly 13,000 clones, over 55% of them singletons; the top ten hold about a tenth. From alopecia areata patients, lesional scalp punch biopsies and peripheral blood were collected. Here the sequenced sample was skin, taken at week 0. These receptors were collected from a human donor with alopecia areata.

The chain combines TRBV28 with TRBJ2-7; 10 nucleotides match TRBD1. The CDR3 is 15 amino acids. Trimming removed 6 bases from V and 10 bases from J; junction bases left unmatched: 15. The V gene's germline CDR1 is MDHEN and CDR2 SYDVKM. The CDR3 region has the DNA TGTGCCAGCAGCTCCCCCGGGACAGGGGAACAGAAACAGTACTTC. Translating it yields CASSSPGTGEQKQYF.

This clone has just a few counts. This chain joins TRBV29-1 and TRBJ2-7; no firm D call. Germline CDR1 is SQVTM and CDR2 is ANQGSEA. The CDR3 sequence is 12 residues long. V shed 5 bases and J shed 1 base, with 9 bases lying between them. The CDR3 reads CSVLDGSYEQYF. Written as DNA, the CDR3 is TGCAGCGTTCTGGACGGATCCTACGAGCAGTACTTC.

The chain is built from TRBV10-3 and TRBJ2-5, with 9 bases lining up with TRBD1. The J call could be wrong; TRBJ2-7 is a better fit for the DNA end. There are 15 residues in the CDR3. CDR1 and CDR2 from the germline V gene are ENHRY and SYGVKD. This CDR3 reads CAISEWDRASHEQYF. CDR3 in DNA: TGTGCCATCAGTGAATGGGACAGGGCGTCCCACGAGCAGTACTTC.

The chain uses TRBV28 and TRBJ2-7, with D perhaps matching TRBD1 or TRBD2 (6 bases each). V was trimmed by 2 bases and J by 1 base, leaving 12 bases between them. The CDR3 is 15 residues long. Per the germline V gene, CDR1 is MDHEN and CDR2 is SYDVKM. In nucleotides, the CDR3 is TGTGCCAGCAGTTTAGGAGGAGGGACATCCTACGAGCAGTACTTC. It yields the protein CASSLGGGTSYEQYF.

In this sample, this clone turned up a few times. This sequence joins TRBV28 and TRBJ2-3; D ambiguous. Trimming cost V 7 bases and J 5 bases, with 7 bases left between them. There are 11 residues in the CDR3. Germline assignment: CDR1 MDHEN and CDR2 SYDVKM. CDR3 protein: CASTTIDTQYF. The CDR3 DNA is TGTGCCAGCACCACTATAGATACGCAGTATTTT.

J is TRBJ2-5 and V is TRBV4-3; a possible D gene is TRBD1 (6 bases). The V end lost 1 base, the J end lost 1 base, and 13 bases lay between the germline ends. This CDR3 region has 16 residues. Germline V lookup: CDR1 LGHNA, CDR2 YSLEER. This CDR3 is CASSQVPAGAQETQYF. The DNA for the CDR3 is TGCGCCAGCAGCCAAGTACCGGCAGGGGCCCAAGAGACCCAGTACTTC.

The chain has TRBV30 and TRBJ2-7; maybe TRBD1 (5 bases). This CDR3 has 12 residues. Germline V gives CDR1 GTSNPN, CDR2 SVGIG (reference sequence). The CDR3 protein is CAVERGTHEQYF. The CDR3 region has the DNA TGTGCGGTCGAAAGGGGCACACACGAGCAGTACTTC. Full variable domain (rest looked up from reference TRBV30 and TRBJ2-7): SQTIHQWPATLVQPVGSPLSLECTVEGTSNPNLYWYRQAAGRGLQLLFYSVGIGQISSEVPQNLSASRPQDRQFILSSKKLLLSDSGFYLCAVERGTHEQYFGPGTRLTVT.

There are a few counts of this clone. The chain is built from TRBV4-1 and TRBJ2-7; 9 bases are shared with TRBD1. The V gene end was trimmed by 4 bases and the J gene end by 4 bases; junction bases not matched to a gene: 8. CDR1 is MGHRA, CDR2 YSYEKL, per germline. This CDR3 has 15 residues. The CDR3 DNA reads TGCGCCAGCAGCCCCTGGACAGGGGCTGGGTACGAGCAGTACTTC. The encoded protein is CASSPWTGAGYEQYF.

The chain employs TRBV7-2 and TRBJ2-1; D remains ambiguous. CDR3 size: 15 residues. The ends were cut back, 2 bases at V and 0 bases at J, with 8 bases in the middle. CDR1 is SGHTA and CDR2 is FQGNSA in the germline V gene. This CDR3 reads CASSLSSFSYNEQFF. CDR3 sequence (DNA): TGTGCCAGCAGCTTATCCAGTTTCTCCTACAATGAGCAGTTCTTC.

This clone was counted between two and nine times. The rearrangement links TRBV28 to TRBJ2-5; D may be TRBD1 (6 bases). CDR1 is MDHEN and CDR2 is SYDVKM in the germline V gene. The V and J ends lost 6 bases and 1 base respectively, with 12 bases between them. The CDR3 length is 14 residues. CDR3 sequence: CASSRQVFQETQYF. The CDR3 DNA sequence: TGTGCCAGCAGCCGACAGGTTTTCCAAGAGACCCAGTACTTC.

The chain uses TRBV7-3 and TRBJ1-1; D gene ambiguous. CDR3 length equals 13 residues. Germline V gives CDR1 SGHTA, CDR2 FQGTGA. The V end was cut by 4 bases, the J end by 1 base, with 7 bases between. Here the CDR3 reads CASSSDGNTEAFF. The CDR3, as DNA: TGTGCCAGCAGCTCGGACGGGAACACTGAAGCTTTCTTT.

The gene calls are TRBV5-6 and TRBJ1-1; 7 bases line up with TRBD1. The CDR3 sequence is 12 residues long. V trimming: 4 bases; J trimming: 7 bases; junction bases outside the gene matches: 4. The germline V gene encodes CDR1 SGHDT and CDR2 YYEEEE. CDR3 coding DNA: TGTGCCAGCAGCCCGGGACAGAATGAAGCTTTCTTT. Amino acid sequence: CASSPGQNEAFF.

This CDR3 is CASSHREHYEQYF. DNA for the CDR3: TGTGCCAGCAGCCACAGAGAACACTACGAGCAGTACTTC. The chain uses TRBV28 and TRBJ2-7; D is ambiguous. Germline values: CDR1 MDHEN, CDR2 SYDVKM. The CDR3 sequence is 13 residues long. V gave up 6 bases and J gave up 3 bases, with 12 bases separating them. Filled out from reference TRBV28 and TRBJ2-7, the complete variable domain reads DVKVTQSSRYLVKRTGEKVFLECVQDMDHENMFWYRQDPGLGLRLIYFSYDVKMKEKGDIPEGYSVSREKKERFSLILESASTNQTSMYLCASSHREHYEQYFGPGTRLTVT.

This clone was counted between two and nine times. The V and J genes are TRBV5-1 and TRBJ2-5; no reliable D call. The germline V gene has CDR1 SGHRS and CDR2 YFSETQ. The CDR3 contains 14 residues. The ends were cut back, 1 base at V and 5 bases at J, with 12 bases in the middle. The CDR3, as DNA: TGCGCCAGCAGCTTGAGGTCATTTCTGGAGACCCAGTACTTC. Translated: CASSLRSFLETQYF.

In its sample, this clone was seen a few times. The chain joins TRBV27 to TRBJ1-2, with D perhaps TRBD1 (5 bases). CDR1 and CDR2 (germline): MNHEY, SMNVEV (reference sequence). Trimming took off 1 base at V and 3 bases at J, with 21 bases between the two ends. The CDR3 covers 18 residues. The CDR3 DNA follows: TGTGCCAGCAGTTTATTGTTTCCAGGGCTTTACGCGGACTATGGCTACACCTTC. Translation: CASSLLFPGLYADYGYTF.

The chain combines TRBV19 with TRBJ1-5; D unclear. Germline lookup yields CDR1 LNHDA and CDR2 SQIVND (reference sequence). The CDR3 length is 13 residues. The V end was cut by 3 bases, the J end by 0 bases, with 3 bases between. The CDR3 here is CASSMNSNQPQHF. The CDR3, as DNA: TGTGCCAGTAGTATGAATAGCAATCAGCCCCAGCATTTT.

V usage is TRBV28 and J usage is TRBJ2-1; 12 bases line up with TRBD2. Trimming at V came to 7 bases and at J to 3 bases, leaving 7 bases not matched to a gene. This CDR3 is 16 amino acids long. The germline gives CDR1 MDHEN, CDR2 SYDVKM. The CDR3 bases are TGTGCCAGCACTAGCGGGGGGGATTCTAGCTACAATGAGCAGTTCTTC. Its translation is CASTSGGDSSYNEQFF. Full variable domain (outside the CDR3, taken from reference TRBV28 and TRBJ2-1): DVKVTQSSRYLVKRTGEKVFLECVQDMDHENMFWYRQDPGLGLRLIYFSYDVKMKEKGDIPEGYSVSREKKERFSLILESASTNQTSMYLCASTSGGDSSYNEQFFGPGTRLTVL.

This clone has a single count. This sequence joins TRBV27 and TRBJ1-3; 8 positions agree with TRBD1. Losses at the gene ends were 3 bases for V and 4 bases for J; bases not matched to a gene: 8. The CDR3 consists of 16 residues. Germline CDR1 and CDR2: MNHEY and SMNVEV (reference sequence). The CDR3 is CASSFPTGEPGNTIYF. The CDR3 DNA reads TGTGCCAGCAGTTTTCCGACAGGGGAACCCGGAAACACCATATATTTT.

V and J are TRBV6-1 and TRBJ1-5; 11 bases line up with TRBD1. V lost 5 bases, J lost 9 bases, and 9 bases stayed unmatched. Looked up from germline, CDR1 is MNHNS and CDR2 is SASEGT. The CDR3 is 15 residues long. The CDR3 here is CASSMDRGPLRPQHF. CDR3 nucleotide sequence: TGTGCCAGCAGTATGGACAGGGGGCCCTTGAGGCCCCAGCATTTT.

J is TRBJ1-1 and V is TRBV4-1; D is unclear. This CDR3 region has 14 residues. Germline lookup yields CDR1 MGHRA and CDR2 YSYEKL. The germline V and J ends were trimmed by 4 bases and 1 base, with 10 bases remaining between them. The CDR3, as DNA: TGCGCCAGCAGCCCAGCTGGGTGGAACACTGAAGCTTTCTTT. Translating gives CASSPAGWNTEAFF.